This T cell receptor (beta chain) was identified in a study of shared clonotypes between healthy human individuals. TCRdb's copy holds only in-frame clones and misses some; the assay was immunoSEQ multiplex PCR. The sample contains about 1.1 million clones, around 77% of which appear only once. V lost 0 bases and J lost 4, with 14 bases in between. CDR1 and CDR2 from the germline V gene are GTSNPN and SVGIG (reference sequence). This CDR3 is 15 amino acids long. The sequencing sample was made of memory CD4+ T cells from PBMCs. This sample's subset: CD45RA-negative fraction. This receptor was taken from a man between 18 and 29 years old in good health. Some clones in this sample may be carry-over from other donors' samples. The chain employs TRBV30 and TRBJ2-3; D possibly corresponds to TRBD2 (7 bases). The CDR3 sequence is CAWSVGGAESDTQYF. The CDR3 bases are TGTGCCTGGAGTGTGGGGGGGGCGGAATCAGATACGCAGTATTTT. The complete variable domain, with remaining parts taken from reference TRBV30 and TRBJ2-3, reads SQTIHQWPATLVQPVGSPLSLECTVEGTSNPNLYWYRQAAGRGLQLLFYSVGIGQISSEVPQNLSASRPQDRQFILSSKKLLLSDSGFYLCAWSVGGAESDTQYFGPGTRLTVL.